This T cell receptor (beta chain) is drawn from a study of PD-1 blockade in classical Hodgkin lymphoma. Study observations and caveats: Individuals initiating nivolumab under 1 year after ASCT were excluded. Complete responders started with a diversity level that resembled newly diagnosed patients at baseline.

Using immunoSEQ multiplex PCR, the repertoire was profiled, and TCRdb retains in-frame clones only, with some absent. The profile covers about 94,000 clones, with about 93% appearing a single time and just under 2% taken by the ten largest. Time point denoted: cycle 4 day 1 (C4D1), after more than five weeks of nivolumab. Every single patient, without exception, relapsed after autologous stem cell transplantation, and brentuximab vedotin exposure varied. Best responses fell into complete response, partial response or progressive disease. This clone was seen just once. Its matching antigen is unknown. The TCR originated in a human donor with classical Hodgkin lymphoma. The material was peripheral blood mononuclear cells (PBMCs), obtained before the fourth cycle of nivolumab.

In DNA form, the CDR3 reads TGCAGCGTTGAAGATCCAGGCAGGATAACTAACTATGGCTACACCTTC. This translates into CSVEDPGRITNYGYTF. The V call is TRBV29-1, the J call TRBJ1-2; D ambiguous. Germline lookup yields CDR1 SQVTM and CDR2 ANQGSEA. This CDR3 comprises 16 residues. V lost 0 bases and J 0 bases, leaving 14 bases between the germline ends.